Below are 18 T cell receptor beta chains sequenced from a single sample in a study of blood T cell repertoires in COVID-19. Assay: immunoSEQ multiplex PCR; the TCRdb copy retains only in-frame clones and omits some. Of 170,000 or so clones in the sample, around 84% were seen once. The material sequenced was peripheral blood. All receptors come from a middle-aged man with active or convalescent COVID-19.

This chain connects TRBV5-1 to TRBJ2-3, with D maybe TRBD2 (6 bases). Germline CDR1 and CDR2: SGHRS and YFSETQ. Trimming took off 4 bases at V and 2 bases at J, with 14 bases between the two ends. The CDR3 length is 15 residues. CDR3 bases: TGCGCCAGCAGCACCCGGGGACTCCTCACAGATACGCAGTATTTT. It encodes CASSTRGLLTDTQYF.

This chain links TRBV11-3 with TRBJ2-1; 12 bases line up with TRBD2. Germline V gene lookup returns CDR1 SGHNT and CDR2 YENEEA. The CDR3 extends over 17 amino acids. The J segment lost 2 bases and the V segment lost 1 base, leaving 3 bases of the junction unmatched. CDR3 DNA: TGTGCCAGCAGCTTAGGACTAGCGGGAGATCCCTACAATGAGCAGTTCTTC. This sequence encodes CASSLGLAGDPYNEQFF. The whole variable domain, filled in from reference TRBV11-3 and TRBJ2-1, reads EAGVVQSPRYKIIEKKQPVAFWCNPISGHNTLYWYLQNLGQGPELLIRYENEEAVDDSQLPKDRFSAERLKGVDSTLKIQPAELGDSAVYLCASSLGLAGDPYNEQFFGPGTRLTVL.

Comments on this clone: A read error may account for a junction end that differs from germline. The genes are TRBV4-2 and TRBJ1-4, with a possible D match to TRBD1 (5 bases). Germline V gives CDR1 LGHNA, CDR2 YNFKEQ. This CDR3 is built from 16 residues. This CDR3 reads CASSKEGRTDNEKLFF. The CDR3 DNA reads as TGTGCCAGCAGCAAAGAGGGGAGGACCGATAATGAAAAACTGTTTTTT.

The chain links TRBV5-6 to TRBJ2-7; the D gene is possibly TRBD1 (5 bases). The CDR3 consists of 14 residues. V lost 0 bases and J 6 bases, leaving 13 bases between the germline ends. The germline V gene encodes CDR1 SGHDT and CDR2 YYEEEE. CDR3 nucleotide sequence: TGTGCCAGCAGCTTGGGGCAGGGTTGGCGCGAGCAGTACTTC. It translates to CASSLGQGWREQYF.

The chain is built from TRBV18 and TRBJ1-1, with TRBD1 identical over 9 bases. This CDR3 spans 15 amino acids. Germline CDR1 KGHSH, CDR2 LQKENI. J was trimmed by 6 bases and V by 1 base; bases with no gene match: 6. The DNA of the CDR3 is TGTGCCAGCTCACCACAGGGACAGGGCCAGGCTGAAGCTTTCTTT. Protein sequence: CASSPQGQGQAEAFF. Full variable domain (remainder filled in from reference TRBV18 and TRBJ1-1): NAGVMQNPRHLVRRRGQEARLRCSPMKGHSHVYWYRQLPEEGLKFMVYLQKENIIDESGMPKERFSAEFPKEGPSILRIQQVVRGDSAAYFCASSPQGQGQAEAFFGQGTRLTVV.

V and J are TRBV10-3 and TRBJ1-2; 7 bases are shared with TRBD1. Trimming at V came to 0 bases and at J to 6 bases, leaving 16 bases not matched to a gene. Germline V CDR1 and CDR2: ENHRY, SYGVKD. The CDR3 sequence is 18 residues long. In DNA, the CDR3 is TGTGCCATCAGTGAGTCGGGCGACAGGGTCGGATCGAGTAATGGCTACACCTTC. Translation gives CAISESGDRVGSSNGYTF.

This clone was observed once. V gene TRBV7-2 combines with J gene TRBJ1-1; TRBD1 might be the D (5 bases). This CDR3 comprises 14 residues. Germline CDR1 reads SGHTA; CDR2 reads FQGNSA. Trimming shortened V by 6 bases and J by 1 base, and 12 bases separated the two germline ends. The CDR3 reads CASSPGLPNTEAFF. CDR3 DNA sequence: TGTGCCAGCAGTCCAGGGTTGCCGAACACTGAAGCTTTCTTT.

This clone was observed once. This chain joins TRBV11-3 and TRBJ2-3; 8 nucleotides agree with TRBD2. J lost 8 bases, V lost 3 bases, and 10 bases had no gene match. The CDR3 is 15 residues long. Germline CDR1 and CDR2: SGHNT and YENEEA. CDR3 sequence reads: CASSLGREAAGTQYF. Here the CDR3 DNA reads TGTGCCAGCAGCTTGGGGCGGGAGGCGGCGGGTACGCAGTATTTT.

Only one count was recorded for this clone. The rearrangement links TRBV6-6 to TRBJ1-3, with TRBD1 matching over 11 bases. Per the germline V gene, CDR1 is MNHNY and CDR2 is SVGAGI (reference sequence). The ends lost 6 bases at V and 0 bases at J; junction bases unmatched: 4. The CDR3 spans 16 residues. The CDR3 DNA reads as TGTGCCAGCAGGACCGGACAGGGGGCCTCTGGAAACACCATATATTTT. Translation: CASRTGQGASGNTIYF.

The V call is TRBV3-1 (or the pseudogene TRBV3-2), the J call TRBJ1-6; D is possibly TRBD1 (5 bases). The CDR3 has 14 residues. The ends were cut back, 1 base at V and 7 bases at J, with 8 bases in the middle. Germline V CDR1 and CDR2: LGHDT, YNNKEL (reference sequence). The CDR3 reads CASSQVGGNSPLHF. The CDR3 nucleotides are TGTGCCAGCAGCCAAGTCGGGGGAAATTCACCCCTCCACTTT.

The V and J genes are TRBV5-4 and TRBJ2-6; 8 positions agree with TRBD1. CDR3 length: 15 residues. The J segment lost 2 bases and the V segment lost 4 bases, leaving 2 bases of the junction unmatched. In germline, CDR1 is SGHNT, CDR2 YYREEE (reference sequence). The CDR3 DNA is TGTGCCAGCAGCGAGGACAGGGCTGGGGCCAACGTCCTGACTTTC. Protein product: CASSEDRAGANVLTF.

The gene calls are TRBV30 and TRBJ1-5; TRBD1 agrees at 9 bases. The J segment lost 2 bases and the V segment lost 0 bases, leaving 5 bases of the junction unmatched. CDR1 is GTSNPN, CDR2 SVGIG, per germline (reference sequence). This CDR3 has 16 amino acids. This chain's CDR3 is CAWSVGQGWGNQPQHF. CDR3 sequence (DNA): TGTGCCTGGAGTGTGGGACAGGGCTGGGGCAATCAGCCCCAGCATTTT. The full variable domain, with the rest looked up from reference TRBV30 and TRBJ1-5, is SQTIHQWPATLVQPVGSPLSLECTVEGTSNPNLYWYRQAAGRGLQLLFYSVGIGQISSEVPQNLSASRPQDRQFILSSKKLLLSDSGFYLCAWSVGQGWGNQPQHFGDGTRLSIL.

V is TRBV6-5 and J is TRBJ2-3, with TRBD2 matching 10 bases. This CDR3 comprises 15 residues. The J segment lost 2 bases and the V segment lost 6 bases, leaving 5 bases of the junction unmatched. The V gene's germline CDR1 is MNHEY and CDR2 SVGAGI. The CDR3 spells CASRTGLADTDTQYF. As DNA, the CDR3 is TGTGCCAGCAGAACCGGACTAGCGGACACAGATACGCAGTATTTT.

The gene calls are TRBV6-2 or TRBV6-3 and TRBJ1-6; 9 positions match TRBD1. The CDR3 has 15 amino acids. J lost 6 bases, V lost 6 bases, and 6 bases had no gene match. CDR1 is MNHEY, CDR2 SVGEGT, per germline. The CDR3 reads CASSLLTGGNSPLHF. The CDR3 bases are TGTGCCAGCAGCCTACTGACAGGGGGTAATTCACCCCTCCACTTT.

The chain links TRBV6-8 to TRBJ2-1; TRBD2 agrees at 8 bases. Germline V lookup: CDR1 MNHGY, CDR2 SAAAGT. V shed 5 bases, J shed 7 bases, and the junction held 4 bases outside the gene matches. This CDR3 comprises 13 residues. CDR3 nucleotide sequence: TGTGCCAGCAGTCCCTCGGGGGGGAATGAGCAGTTCTTC. Amino acids: CASSPSGGNEQFF.

V is TRBV25-1 and J is TRBJ2-1; 13 positions agree with TRBD2. Germline V gene lookup returns CDR1 MGHDK and CDR2 SYGVNS. The trim removed 2 bases at V and 6 bases at J, leaving 1 base unmatched. The CDR3 length is 15 residues. This CDR3 is CASSEGTSGVNEQFF. As DNA, the CDR3 is TGTGCCAGCAGTGAAGGGACTAGCGGGGTCAATGAGCAGTTCTTC.

The chain uses TRBV9 and TRBJ2-1; a possible D gene is TRBD1 (5 bases). The CDR3 has 15 residues. CDR1 is SGDLS, CDR2 YYNGEE, per germline. Trimming took 3 bases from V and 0 from J, leaving 10 bases between them. The DNA of the CDR3 is TGTGCCAGCAGCGGAACAGGTCGCTCCTACAATGAGCAGTTCTTC. Translation gives CASSGTGRSYNEQFF.

The rearrangement links TRBV6-2 or TRBV6-3 to TRBJ2-7, with 7 bases fitting TRBD1. The CDR3 is 15 residues long. The V gene's germline CDR1 is MNHEY and CDR2 SVGEGT. Trimming removed 2 bases from V and 13 bases from J; junction bases left unmatched: 17. The CDR3 region is CASSYPRPSGTDSYF. The CDR3 region has the DNA TGTGCCAGCAGTTACCCGCGACCTTCCGGGACAGACAGTTACTTC.